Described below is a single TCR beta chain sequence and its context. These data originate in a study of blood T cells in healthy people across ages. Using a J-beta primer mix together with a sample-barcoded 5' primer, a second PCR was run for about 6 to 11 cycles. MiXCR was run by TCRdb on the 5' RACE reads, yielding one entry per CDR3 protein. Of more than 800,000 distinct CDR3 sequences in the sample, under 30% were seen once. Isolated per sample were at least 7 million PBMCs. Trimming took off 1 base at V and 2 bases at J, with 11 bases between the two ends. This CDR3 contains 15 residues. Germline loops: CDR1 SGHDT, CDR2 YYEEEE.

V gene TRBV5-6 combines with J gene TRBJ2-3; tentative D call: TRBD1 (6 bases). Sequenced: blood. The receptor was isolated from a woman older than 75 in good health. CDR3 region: CASSLYRAYTDTQYF. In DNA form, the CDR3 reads TGTGCCAGCAGCTTGTACAGGGCGTACACAGATACGCAGTATTTT.